Shown below are 25 T cell receptor beta chains from a single sample sequenced in a study of graft-versus-host responses after intestinal transplantation. Libraries were prepared by immunoSEQ multiplex PCR; TCRdb keeps only in-frame clonotypes and omits some of them. The top ten clones hold more than 0.15% of a sample with about 90,000 clones, about 95% of them seen once. No cognate antigen is known for these TCRs. The material was unstimulated CD4+ T cells sorted from spleen or lymph node cells, obtained before transplant. The receptors come from a human donor who was the organ donor for an intestinal transplant.

The rearrangement links TRBV18 to TRBJ2-3; D call uncertain. The CDR3 has 13 amino acids. V was clipped by 2 bases and J by 3 bases, with 6 bases between them. Germline loops: CDR1 KGHSH, CDR2 LQKENI. The CDR3 loop reads CASSPARTDTQYF. DNA for the CDR3: TGTGCCAGCTCACCAGCGAGGACAGATACGCAGTATTTT.

The genes are TRBV5-1 and TRBJ1-2, with D perhaps TRBD1 (6 bases). V dropped 4 bases and J dropped 4 bases, with 14 bases sitting between them. Germline V CDR1 and CDR2: SGHRS, YFSETQ. The CDR3 totals 14 residues. The DNA for the CDR3 is TGCGCCAGCAGCCTGACTACAGGGACCTATGGCTACACCTTC. Its translation is CASSLTTGTYGYTF.

The rearrangement joins TRBV10-2 to TRBJ2-1; D possibly matches TRBD1 or TRBD2 (5 bases each). The germline V and J ends were trimmed by 2 bases and 4 bases, with 15 bases remaining between them. CDR3 length: 16 amino acids. Germline CDR1 is WSHSY and CDR2 is SAAADI. CDR3 in DNA: TGCGCCAGCAGTGAGGGGGGTCGCCAAGGGTACAATGAGCAGTTCTTC. This gives the protein CASSEGGRQGYNEQFF.

The rearrangement joins TRBV11-3 to TRBJ2-1, with D unresolved. Germline values: CDR1 SGHNT, CDR2 YENEEA. The V and J ends lost 0 bases and 0 bases respectively, with 6 bases between them. The CDR3 sequence is 15 residues long. DNA of the CDR3: TGTGCCAGCAGCTTAGAGCCCTCCTCCTACAATGAGCAGTTCTTC. This encodes CASSLEPSSYNEQFF.

This chain uses TRBV30 with TRBJ1-5, with D hard to call. Germline CDR1 GTSNPN, CDR2 SVGIG (reference sequence). The CDR3 sequence is 14 residues long. V lost 0 bases and J lost 5, with 11 bases in between. The chain's CDR3 is CAWSVLGSHQPQHF. The CDR3 DNA reads TGTGCCTGGAGTGTACTAGGGAGCCATCAGCCCCAGCATTTT.

The chain is built from TRBV4-1 and TRBJ2-5, with 16 nucleotides matching TRBD2. The junction had 6 bases not matched to a gene; V was cut back by 0 bases and J by 5 bases. Germline values: CDR1 MGHRA, CDR2 YSYEKL. The length of the CDR3 is 18 residues. The CDR3, as DNA: TGCGCCAGCAGCCAAGAAGGGACTAGCGGGGGGGCCGGGGAGACCCAGTACTTC. It is translated as CASSQEGTSGGAGETQYF.

The count of this clone is one. The rearrangement uses TRBV4-2 and TRBJ2-3; D is unclear. This CDR3 has 11 amino acids. The V gene lost 6 bases and the J gene lost 0 bases, with 1 base spanning the gap. CDR1 is LGHNA, CDR2 YNFKEQ, per germline. The CDR3 loop is CASSSTDTQYF. The CDR3, as DNA: TGTGCCAGCAGTAGCACAGATACGCAGTATTTT.

V and J are TRBV28 and TRBJ1-2, with 7 bases aligning to TRBD1. V lost 7 bases and J lost 2; bases outside the gene matches: 10. Germline CDR1 reads MDHEN; CDR2 reads SYDVKM. CDR3 length: 15 residues. CDR3 bases: TGTGCCAGCAAACTTTCCGGGACAGCAAACTATGGCTACACCTTC. This sequence encodes CASKLSGTANYGYTF.

In this sample, this clone turned up once. This sequence joins TRBV18 and TRBJ1-1; the D is unclear. Germline CDR1 KGHSH, CDR2 LQKENI. This CDR3 has 16 amino acids. Between the trimmed V and J ends, which lost 5 bases and 1 base, there was a span of 17 bases. The CDR3 DNA reads TGTGCCAGCTCAATTCAGTCGACGGTTGAGAACACTGAAGCTTTCTTT. Protein: CASSIQSTVENTEAFF.

This clone was recorded once. The rearrangement uses TRBV7-3 and TRBJ2-1; D ambiguous. Looked up from germline, CDR1 is SGHTA and CDR2 is FQGTGA. This CDR3 is built from 14 residues. V lost 0 bases and J 7 bases, leaving 10 bases between the germline ends. This chain's CDR3 is CASSLTPTVNEQFF. CDR3 bases: TGTGCCAGCAGCTTAACCCCTACAGTGAATGAGCAGTTCTTC.

The genes are TRBV7-9 and TRBJ2-5; TRBD1 aligns across 9 bases. V trimming: 2 bases; J trimming: 5 bases; junction bases outside the gene matches: 6. The CDR3 is 15 residues long. The germline CDR1 and CDR2 sequences are SEHNR and FQNEAQ (reference sequence). The CDR3 loop is CASSLLQGAWETQYF. The DNA for the CDR3 is TGTGCCAGCAGCTTATTACAGGGGGCCTGGGAGACCCAGTACTTC.

V usage is TRBV19 and J usage is TRBJ1-5; TRBD1 agrees at 7 bases. The CDR3 totals 14 residues. Germline loops: CDR1 LNHDA, CDR2 SQIVND (reference sequence). With V trimmed by 6 bases and J by 4 bases, 6 bases remained unmatched. The CDR3 loop is CASSRTQGNQPQHF. The CDR3 nucleotides are TGTGCCAGTAGCCGTACACAGGGGAATCAGCCCCAGCATTTT.

CDR3 in DNA: TGTGCCAGCAGTTTATGGGGGACAGGGGGGATCTACGAGCAGTACTTC. Encoded protein: CASSLWGTGGIYEQYF. The chain employs TRBV28 and TRBJ2-7; 11 bases align to TRBD1. The V gene end was trimmed by 0 bases and the J gene end by 3 bases; junction bases not matched to a gene: 4. The CDR3 has 16 amino acids. CDR1 MDHEN and CDR2 SYDVKM come from the germline V gene. Supplemented by reference TRBV28 and TRBJ2-7, the full variable domain reads DVKVTQSSRYLVKRTGEKVFLECVQDMDHENMFWYRQDPGLGLRLIYFSYDVKMKEKGDIPEGYSVSREKKERFSLILESASTNQTSMYLCASSLWGTGGIYEQYFGPGTRLTVT.

The chain has TRBV19 and TRBJ1-2; no firm D call. This CDR3 has 15 amino acids. V was trimmed by 5 bases and J by 2 bases, leaving 15 bases between them. Looked up from germline, CDR1 is LNHDA and CDR2 is SQIVND (reference sequence). The CDR3 reads CASSPLWAENYGYTF. CDR3 DNA: TGTGCCAGTAGTCCCCTTTGGGCAGAAAACTATGGCTACACCTTC.

V is TRBV10-3 and J is TRBJ2-5; 8 bases fit TRBD2. Per germline, CDR1 ENHRY and CDR2 SYGVKD. This CDR3 has 15 amino acids. V was clipped by 4 bases and J by 5 bases; unmatched bases: 9. The CDR3 coding sequence is TGTGCCATCAGTGCATACGGGGGGGCCGGGGAGACCCAGTACTTC. This sequence encodes CAISAYGGAGETQYF.

V and J are TRBV6-6 and TRBJ2-5; a possible D gene is TRBD2 (5 bases). Germline V gives CDR1 MNHNY, CDR2 SVGAGI (reference sequence). The CDR3 length is 16 residues. Between the trimmed V and J ends, which lost 4 bases and 2 bases, there was a span of 17 bases. The DNA of the CDR3 is TGTGCCAGCAGTTCTAGCTTCCTCGGTATGCAAGAGACCCAGTACTTC. Its translation is CASSSSFLGMQETQYF.

This rearrangement joins TRBV9 to TRBJ1-2, with D uncertain. The germline V gene encodes CDR1 SGDLS and CDR2 YYNGEE. The V end lost 0 bases, the J end lost 2 bases, and 8 bases lay between the germline ends. This CDR3 is 14 amino acids long. CDR3 nucleotide sequence: TGTGCCAGCAGCGTAGAGATCGGGAACTATGGCTACACCTTC. The encoded protein is CASSVEIGNYGYTF.

V usage is TRBV19 and J usage is TRBJ1-5; TRBD1 is a possible D gene (6 bases). V was clipped by 0 bases and J by 3 bases, with 15 bases between them. This CDR3 is built from 17 residues. The germline gives CDR1 LNHDA, CDR2 SQIVND (reference sequence). The CDR3 nucleotides are TGTGCCAGTAGTATAGATTTGTGGACAGCAAACAATCAGCCCCAGCATTTT. This translates into CASSIDLWTANNQPQHF.

V gene TRBV23-1 combines with J gene TRBJ1-1; D ambiguous. TRBV23-1 is an ORF for which the function is uncertain. The CDR3 sequence is 16 residues long. Between the trimmed V and J ends, which lost 4 bases and 0 bases, there was a span of 15 bases. In DNA, the CDR3 is TGCGCCAGCAGTCCCCCTGATGGCTCCATGAACACTGAAGCTTTCTTT. Amino acid sequence: CASSPPDGSMNTEAFF.

The chain is built from TRBV18 and TRBJ2-7; D possibly corresponds to TRBD1 (5 bases). The CDR3 loop spans 13 amino acids. Trimming took off 4 bases at V and 5 bases at J, with 12 bases between the two ends. CDR1 is KGHSH, CDR2 LQKENI, per germline. CDR3 protein: CASSLYRSHEQYF. The CDR3 bases are TGTGCCAGCTCACTCTACAGGTCTCACGAGCAGTACTTC. Using reference TRBV18 and TRBJ2-7 for the parts outside the CDR3, the full variable domain is NAGVMQNPRHLVRRRGQEARLRCSPMKGHSHVYWYRQLPEEGLKFMVYLQKENIIDESGMPKERFSAEFPKEGPSILRIQQVVRGDSAAYFCASSLYRSHEQYFGPGTRLTVT.

The chain has TRBV28 and TRBJ1-2; D not certain. Trimming stripped 2 bases from V and 8 bases from J, with 3 bases between. CDR3 length equals 10 residues. Germline V gives CDR1 MDHEN, CDR2 SYDVKM. The CDR3 here is CASSLMGYTF. Written as DNA, the CDR3 is TGTGCCAGCAGTTTAATGGGCTACACCTTC.

The rearrangement joins TRBV5-4 to TRBJ2-4, with D possibly matching TRBD1 (6 bases). Trimming shortened V by 0 bases and J by 1 base, and 14 bases separated the two germline ends. CDR1 SGHNT and CDR2 YYREEE come from the germline V gene (reference sequence). This CDR3 has 17 amino acids. The CDR3 loop is CASSLDLAGEAKNIQYF. CDR3 nucleotides: TGTGCCAGCAGCTTGGATCTCGCAGGGGAGGCCAAAAACATTCAGTACTTC.

The chain recombines TRBV6-6 with TRBJ1-6, with D perhaps TRBD1 (5 bases). CDR3 length equals 15 residues. V lost 7 bases to trimming and J lost 6 bases, with 16 bases between them. From germline, CDR1 is MNHNY and CDR2 SVGAGI (reference sequence). The CDR3 DNA reads TGTGCCAGCATACAGAGCCGGGGCCGTAATTCACCCCTCCACTTT. Protein product: CASIQSRGRNSPLHF.

The rearrangement links TRBV6-5 to TRBJ2-4; the match to TRBD1 covers 8 bases. The CDR3 spans 14 residues. V gave up 4 bases and J gave up 4 bases; unmatched junction bases: 3. Germline values: CDR1 MNHEY, CDR2 SVGAGI. The CDR3, as DNA: TGTGCCAGCAGTTTGAACAGGGGGAAAAACATTCAGTACTTC. It is translated as CASSLNRGKNIQYF.

J is TRBJ1-1 and V is TRBV7-2, with a tentative D call TRBD1 (5 bases). Trimming shortened V by 2 bases and J by 0 bases, and 13 bases separated the two germline ends. The CDR3 covers 16 residues. CDR1 is SGHTA, CDR2 FQGNSA, per germline. The CDR3 here is CASSLFSRVLNTEAFF. Written as DNA, the CDR3 is TGTGCCAGCAGCTTATTCAGCAGGGTTTTGAACACTGAAGCTTTCTTT.